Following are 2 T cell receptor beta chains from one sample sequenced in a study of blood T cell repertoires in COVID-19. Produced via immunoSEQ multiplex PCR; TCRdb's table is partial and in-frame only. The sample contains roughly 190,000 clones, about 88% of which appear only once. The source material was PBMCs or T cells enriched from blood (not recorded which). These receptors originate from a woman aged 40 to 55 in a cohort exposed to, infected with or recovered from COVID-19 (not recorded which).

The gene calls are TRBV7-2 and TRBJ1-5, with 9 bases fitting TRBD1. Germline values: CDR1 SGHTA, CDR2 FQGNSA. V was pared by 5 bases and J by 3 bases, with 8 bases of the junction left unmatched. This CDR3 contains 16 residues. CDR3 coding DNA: TGTGCCAGCAGCCCTGGGGGACAGGGTGTCAATCAGCCCCAGCATTTT. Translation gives CASSPGGQGVNQPQHF.

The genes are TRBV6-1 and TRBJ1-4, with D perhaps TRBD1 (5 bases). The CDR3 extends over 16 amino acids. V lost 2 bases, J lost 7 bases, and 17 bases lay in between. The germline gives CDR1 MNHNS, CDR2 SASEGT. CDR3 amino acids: CASSESGTVGSEKLFF. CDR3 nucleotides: TGTGCCAGCAGTGAATCCGGGACTGTGGGCTCTGAAAAACTGTTTTTT.